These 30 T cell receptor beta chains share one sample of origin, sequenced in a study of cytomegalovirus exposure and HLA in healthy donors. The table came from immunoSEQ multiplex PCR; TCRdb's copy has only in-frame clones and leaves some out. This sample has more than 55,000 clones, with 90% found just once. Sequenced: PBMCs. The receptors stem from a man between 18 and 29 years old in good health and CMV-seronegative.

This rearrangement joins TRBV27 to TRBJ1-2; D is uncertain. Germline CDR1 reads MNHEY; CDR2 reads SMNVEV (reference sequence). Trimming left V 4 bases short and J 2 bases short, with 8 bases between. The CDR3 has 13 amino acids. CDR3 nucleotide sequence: TGTGCCAGCAGTTACTACGGAAACTATGGCTACACCTTC. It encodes CASSYYGNYGYTF.

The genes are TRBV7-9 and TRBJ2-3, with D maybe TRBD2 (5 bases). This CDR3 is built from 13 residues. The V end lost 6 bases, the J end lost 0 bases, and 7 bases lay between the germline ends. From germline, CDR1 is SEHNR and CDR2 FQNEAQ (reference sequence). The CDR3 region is CASRSGSTDTQYF. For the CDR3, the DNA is TGTGCCAGCAGGAGCGGCAGCACAGATACGCAGTATTTT.

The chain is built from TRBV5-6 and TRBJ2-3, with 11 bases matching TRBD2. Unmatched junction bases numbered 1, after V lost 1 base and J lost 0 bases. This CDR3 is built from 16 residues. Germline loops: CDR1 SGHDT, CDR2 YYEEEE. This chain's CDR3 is CASSLRLAGSTDTQYF. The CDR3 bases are TGTGCCAGCAGCTTGAGACTAGCGGGAAGCACAGATACGCAGTATTTT.

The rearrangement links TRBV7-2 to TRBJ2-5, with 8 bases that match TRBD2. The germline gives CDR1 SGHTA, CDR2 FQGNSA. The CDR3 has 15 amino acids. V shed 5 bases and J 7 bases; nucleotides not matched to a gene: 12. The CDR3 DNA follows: TGTGCCAGCAGCCCCCCGGGCGGGGGGAGGGCGACCCAGTACTTC. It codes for CASSPPGGGRATQYF.

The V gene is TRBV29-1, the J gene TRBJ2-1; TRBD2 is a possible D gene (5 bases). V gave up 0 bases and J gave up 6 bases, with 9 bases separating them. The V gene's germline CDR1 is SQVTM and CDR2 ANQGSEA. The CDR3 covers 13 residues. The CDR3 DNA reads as TGCAGCGTTGAAGATGCGGGCGGCAATGAGCAGTTCTTC. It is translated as CSVEDAGGNEQFF.

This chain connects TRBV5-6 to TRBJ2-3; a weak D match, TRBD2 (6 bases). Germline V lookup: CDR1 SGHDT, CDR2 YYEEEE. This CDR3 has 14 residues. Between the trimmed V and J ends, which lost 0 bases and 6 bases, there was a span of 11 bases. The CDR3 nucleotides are TGTGCCAGCAGCTTGGTGGAGGGACGGGATACGCAGTATTTT. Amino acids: CASSLVEGRDTQYF.

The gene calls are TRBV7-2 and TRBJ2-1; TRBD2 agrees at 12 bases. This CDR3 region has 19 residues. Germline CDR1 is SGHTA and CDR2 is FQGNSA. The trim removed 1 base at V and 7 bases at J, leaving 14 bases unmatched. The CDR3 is CASSLGLAGAPNLVNEQFF. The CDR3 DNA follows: TGTGCCAGCAGCTTAGGACTAGCGGGAGCTCCCAACTTGGTGAATGAGCAGTTCTTC. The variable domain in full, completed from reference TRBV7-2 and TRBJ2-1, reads GAGVSQSPSNKVTEKGKDVELRCDPISGHTALYWYRQSLGQGLEFLIYFQGNSAPDKSGLPSDRFSAERTGGSVSTLTIQRTQQEDSAVYLCASSLGLAGAPNLVNEQFFGPGTRLTVL.

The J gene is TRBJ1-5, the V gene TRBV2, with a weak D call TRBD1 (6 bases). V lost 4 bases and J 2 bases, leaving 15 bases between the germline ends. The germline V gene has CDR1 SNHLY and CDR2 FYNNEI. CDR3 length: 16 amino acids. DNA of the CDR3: TGTGCCAGCAGTGGGGGGGGCGGGGGAGGCAATCAGCCCCAGCATTTT. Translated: CASSGGGGGGNQPQHF. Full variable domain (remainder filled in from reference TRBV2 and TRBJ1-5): EPEVTQTPSHQVTQMGQEVILRCVPISNHLYFYWYRQILGQKVEFLVSFYNNEISEKSEIFDDQFSVERPDGSNFTLKIRSTKLEDSAMYFCASSGGGGGGNQPQHFGDGTRLSIL.

CDR3 sequence: CASGWTANTDTQYF. The CDR3 DNA reads TGTGCCAGCGGATGGACAGCCAACACAGATACGCAGTATTTT. The chain links TRBV11-2 to TRBJ2-3; weak D call: TRBD1 (6 bases). Trimming removed 8 bases from V and 2 bases from J, with 14 bases in between. This CDR3 region has 14 residues. Germline loops: CDR1 SGHAT, CDR2 FQNNGV.

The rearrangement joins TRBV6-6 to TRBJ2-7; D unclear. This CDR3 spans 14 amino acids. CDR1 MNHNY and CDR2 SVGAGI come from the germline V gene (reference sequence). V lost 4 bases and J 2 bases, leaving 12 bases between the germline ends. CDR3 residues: CASSSPTETYEQYF. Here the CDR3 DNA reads TGTGCCAGCAGTTCTCCGACGGAGACCTACGAGCAGTACTTC.

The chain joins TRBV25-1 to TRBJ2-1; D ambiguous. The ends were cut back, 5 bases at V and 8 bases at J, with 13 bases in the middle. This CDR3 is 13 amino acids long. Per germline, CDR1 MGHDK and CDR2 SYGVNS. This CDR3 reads CASSRGSRDEQFF. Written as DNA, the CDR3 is TGTGCCAGCAGTAGAGGCAGTCGCGATGAGCAGTTCTTC.

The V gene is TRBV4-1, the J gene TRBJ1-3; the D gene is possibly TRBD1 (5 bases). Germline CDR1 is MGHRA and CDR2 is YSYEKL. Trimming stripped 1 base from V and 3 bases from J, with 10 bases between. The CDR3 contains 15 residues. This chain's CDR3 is CASSQVAGDGNTIYF. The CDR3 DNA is TGCGCCAGCAGCCAAGTAGCGGGGGATGGAAACACCATATATTTT.

The CDR3 here is CSVLGVGEKLFF. The DNA for the CDR3 is TGCAGCGTTTTAGGGGTGGGTGAAAAACTGTTTTTT. The chain has TRBV29-1 and TRBJ1-4; perhaps TRBD1 as D (5 bases). V was shortened by 5 bases and J by 7 bases, with 11 bases between the two germline ends. Germline assignment: CDR1 SQVTM and CDR2 ANQGSEA. This CDR3 contains 12 residues.

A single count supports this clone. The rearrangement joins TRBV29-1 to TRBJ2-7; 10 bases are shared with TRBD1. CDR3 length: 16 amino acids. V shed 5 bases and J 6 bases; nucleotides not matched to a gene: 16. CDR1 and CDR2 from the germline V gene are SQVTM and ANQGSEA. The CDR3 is CSVLPSGTGDYGEQYF. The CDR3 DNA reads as TGCAGCGTTTTACCTTCCGGGACAGGGGATTACGGCGAGCAGTACTTC.

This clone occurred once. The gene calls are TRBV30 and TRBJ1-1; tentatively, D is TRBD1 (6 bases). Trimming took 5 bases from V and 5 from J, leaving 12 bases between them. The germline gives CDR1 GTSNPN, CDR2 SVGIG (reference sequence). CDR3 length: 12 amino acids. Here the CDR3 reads CAWGGGTTEAFF. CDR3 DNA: TGTGCCTGGGGGGGAGGGACAACTGAAGCTTTCTTT. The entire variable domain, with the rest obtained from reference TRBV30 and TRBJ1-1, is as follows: SQTIHQWPATLVQPVGSPLSLECTVEGTSNPNLYWYRQAAGRGLQLLFYSVGIGQISSEVPQNLSASRPQDRQFILSSKKLLLSDSGFYLCAWGGGTTEAFFGQGTRLTVV.

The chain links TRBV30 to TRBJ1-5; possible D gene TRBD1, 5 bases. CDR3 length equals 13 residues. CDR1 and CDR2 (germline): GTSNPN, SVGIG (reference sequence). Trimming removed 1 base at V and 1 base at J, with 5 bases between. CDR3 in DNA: TGTGCCTGGAGTGGGACAAGCAATCAGCCCCAGCATTTT. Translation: CAWSGTSNQPQHF.

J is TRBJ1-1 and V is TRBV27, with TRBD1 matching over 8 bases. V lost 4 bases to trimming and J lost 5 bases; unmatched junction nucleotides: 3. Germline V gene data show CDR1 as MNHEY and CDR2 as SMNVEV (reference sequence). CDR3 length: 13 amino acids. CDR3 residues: CASSYQGATEAFF. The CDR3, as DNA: TGTGCCAGCAGTTACCAGGGGGCGACTGAAGCTTTCTTT.

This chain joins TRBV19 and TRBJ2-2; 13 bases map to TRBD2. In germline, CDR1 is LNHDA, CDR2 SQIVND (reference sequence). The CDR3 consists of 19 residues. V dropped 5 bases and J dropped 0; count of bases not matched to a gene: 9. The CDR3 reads CASSGARLAGGSNTGELFF. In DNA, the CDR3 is TGTGCCAGTAGTGGCGCCAGACTAGCGGGAGGATCGAACACCGGGGAGCTGTTTTTT.

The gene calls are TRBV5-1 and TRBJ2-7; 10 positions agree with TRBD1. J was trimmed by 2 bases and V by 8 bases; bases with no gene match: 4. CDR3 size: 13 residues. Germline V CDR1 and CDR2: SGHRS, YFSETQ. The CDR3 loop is CASSGTGAYEQYF. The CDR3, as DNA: TGCGCCAGTTCCGGGACAGGGGCCTACGAGCAGTACTTC.

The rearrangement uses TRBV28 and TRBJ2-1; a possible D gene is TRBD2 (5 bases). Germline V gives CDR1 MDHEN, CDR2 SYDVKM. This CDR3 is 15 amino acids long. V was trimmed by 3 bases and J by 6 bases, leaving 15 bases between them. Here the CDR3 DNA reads TGTGCCAGCAGTTTTCCCGGGATCGTTATCAATGAGCAGTTCTTC. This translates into CASSFPGIVINEQFF.

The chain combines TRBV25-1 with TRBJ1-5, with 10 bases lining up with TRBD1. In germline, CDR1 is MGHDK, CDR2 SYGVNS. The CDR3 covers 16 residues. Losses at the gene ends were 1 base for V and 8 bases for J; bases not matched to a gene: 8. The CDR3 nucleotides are TGTGCCAGCAGTGAATCGGGGACAGGGGATATGAAGCCCCAGCATTTT. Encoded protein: CASSESGTGDMKPQHF. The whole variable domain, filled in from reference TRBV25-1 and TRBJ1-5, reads EADIYQTPRYLVIGTGKKITLECSQTMGHDKMYWYQQDPGMELHLIHYSYGVNSTEKGDLSSESTVSRIRTEHFPLTLESARPSHTSQYLCASSESGTGDMKPQHFGDGTRLSIL.

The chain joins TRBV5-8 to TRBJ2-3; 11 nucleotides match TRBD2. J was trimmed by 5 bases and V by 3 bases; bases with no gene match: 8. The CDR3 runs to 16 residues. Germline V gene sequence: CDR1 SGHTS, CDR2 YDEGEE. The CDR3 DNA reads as TGTGCCAGCAGCTGGTCCCTAGCGGGAGGAGGAGATACGCAGTATTTT. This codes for CASSWSLAGGGDTQYF.

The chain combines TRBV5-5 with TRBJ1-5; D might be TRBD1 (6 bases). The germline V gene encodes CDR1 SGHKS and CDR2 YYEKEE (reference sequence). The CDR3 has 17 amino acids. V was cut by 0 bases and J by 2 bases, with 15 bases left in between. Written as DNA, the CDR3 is TGTGCCAGCAGCTTGGTCGGGGGGGCGGTCGGCAATCAGCCCCAGCATTTT. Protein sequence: CASSLVGGAVGNQPQHF.

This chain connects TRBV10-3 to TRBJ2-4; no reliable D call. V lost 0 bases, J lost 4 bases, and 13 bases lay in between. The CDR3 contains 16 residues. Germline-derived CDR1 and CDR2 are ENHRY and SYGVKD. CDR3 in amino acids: CAISESALGDKNIQYF. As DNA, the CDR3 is TGTGCCATCAGTGAGTCGGCTCTGGGCGATAAAAACATTCAGTACTTC.

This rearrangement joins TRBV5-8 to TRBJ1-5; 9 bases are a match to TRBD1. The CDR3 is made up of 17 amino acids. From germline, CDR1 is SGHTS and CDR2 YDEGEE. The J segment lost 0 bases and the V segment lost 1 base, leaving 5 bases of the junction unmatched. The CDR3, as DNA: TGTGCCAGCAGCTTGTACACAGGGGGCGATAGCAATCAGCCCCAGCATTTT. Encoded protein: CASSLYTGGDSNQPQHF.

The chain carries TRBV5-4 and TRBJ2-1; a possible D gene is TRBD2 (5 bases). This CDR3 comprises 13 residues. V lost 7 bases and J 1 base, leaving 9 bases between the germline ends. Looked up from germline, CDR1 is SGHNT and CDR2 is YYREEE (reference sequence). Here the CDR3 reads CASGSGSYNEQFF. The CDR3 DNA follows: TGTGCCAGCGGGAGTGGTTCCTACAATGAGCAGTTCTTC. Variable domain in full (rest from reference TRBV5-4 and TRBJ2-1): ETGVTQSPTHLIKTRGQQVTLRCSSQSGHNTVSWYQQALGQGPQFIFQYYREEENGRGNFPPRFSGLQFPNYSSELNVNALELDDSALYLCASGSGSYNEQFFGPGTRLTVL.

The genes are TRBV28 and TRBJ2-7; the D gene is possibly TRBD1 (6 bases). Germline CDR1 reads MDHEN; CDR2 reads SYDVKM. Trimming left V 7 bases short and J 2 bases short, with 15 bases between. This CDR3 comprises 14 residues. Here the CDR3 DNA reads TGTGCCAGCACAGGGGCCTCCAGAACCTACGAGCAGTACTTC. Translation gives CASTGASRTYEQYF.

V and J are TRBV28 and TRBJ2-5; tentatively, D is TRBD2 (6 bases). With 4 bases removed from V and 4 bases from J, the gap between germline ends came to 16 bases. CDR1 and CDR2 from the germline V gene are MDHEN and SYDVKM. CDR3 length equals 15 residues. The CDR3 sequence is CASSSGLLDSETQYF. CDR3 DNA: TGTGCCAGCAGTTCTGGACTACTAGATTCAGAGACCCAGTACTTC.

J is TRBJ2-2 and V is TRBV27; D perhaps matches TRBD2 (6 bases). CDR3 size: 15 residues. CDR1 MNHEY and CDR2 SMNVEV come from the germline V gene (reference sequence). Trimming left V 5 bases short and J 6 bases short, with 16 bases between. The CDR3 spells CASSDLGGRAGELFF. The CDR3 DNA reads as TGTGCCAGCAGTGACCTGGGAGGAAGGGCCGGGGAGCTGTTTTTT.

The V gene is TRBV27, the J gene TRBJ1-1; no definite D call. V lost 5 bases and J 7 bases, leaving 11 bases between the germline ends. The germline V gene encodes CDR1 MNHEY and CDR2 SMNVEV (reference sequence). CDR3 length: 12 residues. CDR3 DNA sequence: TGTGCCAGCAGTCCGCCAGGTAATGAAGCTTTCTTT. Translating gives CASSPPGNEAFF.